What follows are 8 T cell receptor beta chains derived from one specimen sequenced in a study of tumor and adjacent non-tumor tissue in lung cancer. The library came from three nested PCR rounds adapted from ARM-PCR protocols. TCRdb fed the multiplex PCR reads into MiXCR, producing one record per CDR3 protein. The profile covers under 150,000 distinct CDR3 sequences, with 66% appearing a single time and around 13% taken by the ten largest. No cell sorting was done before RNA was extracted from the tissue. Material for sequencing was lung tumor tissue. The receptors were sampled from a man aged 30 to 39 with non-small cell lung cancer.

As to this clonotype: The junction differs from germline at one of its ends, possibly a read error. This chain links TRBV20-1 with TRBJ2-3; TRBD2 aligns across 13 bases. The length of the CDR3 is 16 residues. From germline, CDR1 is DFQATT and CDR2 SNEGSKA (reference sequence). The CDR3 DNA is TGCGGTGCCCAAAGACTAGCGGGGGGCCACACAGATACGCAGTATTTT. Its protein is CGAQRLAGGHTDTQYF.

This clonotype appeared once. At one boundary the junction diverges from the germline segment, which might be a read error. This chain uses TRBV11-2 with TRBJ2-7, with no clear D. CDR3 length: 15 amino acids. Germline V gene lookup returns CDR1 SGHAT and CDR2 FQNNGV. CDR3 DNA sequence: TGTGTCAGCATCTTAGACCCCTCGGGCAGTTACGAGCAGTACTTC. It specifies CVSILDPSGSYEQYF.

Turning to this clonotype: One end of the junction varies from germline; a read error may be responsible. This chain links TRBV4-1 with TRBJ1-1; D is unresolved. This CDR3 contains 15 residues. The germline V gene has CDR1 MGHRA and CDR2 YSYEKL. CDR3 in amino acids: CASNGRQGKNTEAFF. CDR3 bases: TGCGCTAGCAACGGACGACAAGGGAAGAACACTGAAGCTTTCTTT.

V usage is TRBV6-5 and J usage is TRBJ2-2; 7 bases agree with TRBD1. Trimming at V came to 5 bases and at J to 8 bases, leaving 11 bases not matched to a gene. This CDR3 has 15 residues. The germline V gene has CDR1 MNHEY and CDR2 SVGAGI. The CDR3 region has the DNA TGTGCCAGCAGTGCCTGGGACAGCATATCGGGGGAGCTGTTTTTT. Protein sequence: CASSAWDSISGELFF.

In the case of this clonotype: A single base separates this from a much larger clone, so it may be a read error. V and J are TRBV12-3 or TRBV12-4 and TRBJ2-7; tentative D call: TRBD1 (7 bases). The CDR3 contains 12 residues. The DNA of the CDR3 is TGTACCACAGGAGGGGGCCGATGGGAGCAGTACTTC. Residues: CTTGGGRWEQYF.

This clonotype was picked up many times. The chain joins TRBV6-5 to TRBJ1-3; weak D call: TRBD1 (5 bases). The V gene lost 2 bases and the J gene lost 4 bases, with 12 bases spanning the gap. There are 15 residues in the CDR3. Germline V CDR1 and CDR2: MNHEY, SVGAGI. CDR3 DNA: TGTGCCAGCAGTTACCTTGGACACTACGGAAACACCATATATTTT. Its translation: CASSYLGHYGNTIYF.

The count of this clonotype is one. The junction differs from germline at one of its ends, possibly a read error. J is TRBJ2-1 and V is TRBV11-2, with D possibly being TRBD1 or TRBD2 (7 bases each). The V gene's germline CDR1 is SGHAT and CDR2 FQNNGV. The CDR3 is 14 residues long. Written as DNA, the CDR3 is TGTGCCACCCAGGGGGAGGGGTACTACAACGAGCAGTTCTTC. Protein sequence: CATQGEGYYNEQFF.

In regard to this clonotype: One end of the junction does not line up with germline, which may come from a read error. The genes are TRBV11-3 and TRBJ2-5; TRBD2 matches at 10 bases. The CDR3 consists of 15 residues. Per germline, CDR1 SGHNT and CDR2 YENEEA. The CDR3 nucleotides are TGTGCCGGCAACTTAGAAGCGGGAGGGCAAGAGATCCAGTACTTC. This codes for CAGNLEAGGQEIQYF.